Listed here is a single T cell receptor beta chain. Its cognate antigen is unknown. These data come from a study of graft-versus-host responses after intestinal transplantation. Study at large: Multivisceral, liver-intestinal, or isolated intestinal transplants were received by the recipients. Overall study findings and caveats: Early post-transplant declines in HvG were associated with peak levels of circulating GvH clones. Recipient marrow harbored GvH clones, some of which surfaced first in ileum or blood.

Clones were sequenced by immunoSEQ multiplex PCR, and TCRdb holds only the in-frame ones, with some missing. The sample includes over 70,000 clones, about 94% of them seen just once. CDR1 is WSHSY and CDR2 is SAAADI in the germline V gene. The CDR3 extends over 14 amino acids. Germline trimming cut 5 bases from V and 6 bases from J; bases unmatched to any gene: 8. This clonotype originated in a human donor who received an intestinal transplant. The rearrangement links TRBV10-2 to TRBJ2-3, with TRBD1 identical over 7 bases. Source: unstimulated CD8+ T cells sorted from spleen or lymph node cells, taken before intestinal transplant. CDR3 residues: CASSSTGQTDTQYF. The DNA for the CDR3 is TGCGCCAGCAGTTCTACGGGACAGACCGATACGCAGTATTTT.